This paragraph reports one T cell receptor (beta chain). These data come from a study of identical twins. One entry per CDR3 protein results from TCRdb running MiXCR on the 5' RACE reads. This table has about 190,000 distinct CDR3 sequences, 15% appearing once. The V gene lost 4 bases and the J gene lost 4 bases, with 7 bases spanning the gap. CDR3 size: 12 residues. The sample was also linked to a second study, of T cells expressing NK-cell markers.

This rearrangement joins TRBV12-3 or TRBV12-4 to TRBJ1-2, with D possibly matching TRBD1 (5 bases). This TCR was recovered from a woman aged 18-35 years in good health. Sample: CD8+ T cells sorted from blood. The CDR3 spells CASSSTAYGYTF. CDR3 in DNA: TGTGCCAGCAGTTCGACAGCCTATGGCTACACCTTC.